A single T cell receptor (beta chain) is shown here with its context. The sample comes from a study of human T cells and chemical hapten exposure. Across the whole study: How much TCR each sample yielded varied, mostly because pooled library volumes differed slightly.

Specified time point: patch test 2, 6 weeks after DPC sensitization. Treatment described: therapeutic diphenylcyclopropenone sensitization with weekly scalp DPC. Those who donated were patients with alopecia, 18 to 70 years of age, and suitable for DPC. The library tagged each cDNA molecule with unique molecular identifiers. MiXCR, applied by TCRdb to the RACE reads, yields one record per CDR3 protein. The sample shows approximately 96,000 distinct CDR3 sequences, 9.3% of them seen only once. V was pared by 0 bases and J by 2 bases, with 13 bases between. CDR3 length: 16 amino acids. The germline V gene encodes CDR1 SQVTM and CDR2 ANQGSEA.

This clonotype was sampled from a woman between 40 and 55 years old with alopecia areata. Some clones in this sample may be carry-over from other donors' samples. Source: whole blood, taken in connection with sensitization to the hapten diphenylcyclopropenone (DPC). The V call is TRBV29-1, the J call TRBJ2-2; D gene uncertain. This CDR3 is CSVEDMTRANTGELFF. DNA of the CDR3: TGCAGCGTTGAAGATATGACCCGAGCTAACACCGGGGAGCTGTTTTTT.